What follows are 10 T cell receptor beta chains derived from one specimen sequenced in a study of shared clonotypes between healthy human individuals. The protocol was immunoSEQ multiplex PCR, while the TCRdb copy is restricted to in-frame clones and leaves out a portion. The data contain 2 million or so clones, roughly 94% of them singletons. The specimen was naive CD4+ T cells sorted from blood. Noted subset: CD45RA+ positively selected. Source of these receptors: a man aged 18 to 30 in good health.

The chain joins TRBV19 to TRBJ2-4; D gene ambiguous. CDR1 is LNHDA, CDR2 SQIVND, per germline (reference sequence). The ends were cut back, 5 bases at V and 0 bases at J, with 5 bases in the middle. The CDR3 runs 13 residues. The CDR3 loop reads CASSSVAKNIQYF. The CDR3 DNA reads TGTGCCAGTAGTTCGGTAGCCAAAAACATTCAGTACTTC.

This clone was seen a single time. In DNA form, the CDR3 reads TGTGCCAGCAGCCGAGACAAGGGTCCAGATACGCAGTATTTT. Encoded protein: CASSRDKGPDTQYF. The V and J genes are TRBV7-2 and TRBJ2-3; D is ambiguous. Germline loops: CDR1 SGHTA, CDR2 FQGNSA. The CDR3 sequence is 14 residues long. The V end was cut by 5 bases, the J end by 4 bases, with 13 bases between.

The CDR3 protein is CASSFIRLRDRTEAFF. The CDR3 bases are TGTGCCAGCAGTTTCATCAGGCTCCGGGACAGGACTGAAGCTTTCTTT. The gene calls are TRBV27 and TRBJ1-1; TRBD1 aligns across 8 bases. The germline gives CDR1 MNHEY, CDR2 SMNVEV (reference sequence). The CDR3 is 16 amino acids. The V gene end was trimmed by 3 bases and the J gene end by 5 bases; junction bases not matched to a gene: 11.

This clone has just one count. This sequence joins TRBV5-1 and TRBJ1-1; D gene uncertain. Germline loops: CDR1 SGHRS, CDR2 YFSETQ. Trimming cost V 4 bases and J 10 bases, with 11 bases left between them. The CDR3 loop spans 11 amino acids. This CDR3 is CASSAQWGAFF. DNA of the CDR3: TGCGCCAGCAGCGCCCAATGGGGAGCTTTCTTT.

DNA for the CDR3: TGTGCCTGTCGCGGGGGCCAAGGAAGCGAGCAGTACTTC. Its protein is CACRGGQGSEQYF. This sequence joins TRBV6-6 and TRBJ2-7, with a weak D call TRBD2 (7 bases). Germline V gene lookup returns CDR1 MNHNY and CDR2 SVGAGI (reference sequence). The CDR3 spans 13 residues. Trimming pared 11 bases from V and 6 bases from J, leaving 20 bases between.

As to this clone: This specimen includes other DNA sequences encoding the same CDR3. This chain links TRBV10-3 with TRBJ2-7, with unresolved D. V dropped 3 bases and J dropped 1 base, with 4 bases sitting between them. The CDR3 loop spans 12 amino acids. Per the germline V gene, CDR1 is ENHRY and CDR2 is SYGVKD. CDR3 protein: CAISEGSYEQYF. CDR3 DNA sequence: TGTGCCATCAGTGAAGGATCCTACGAGCAGTACTTC.

This clone appeared a single time. V is TRBV18 and J is TRBJ2-7, with 8 bases lining up with TRBD2. V shed 0 bases and J 3 bases; nucleotides not matched to a gene: 7. The V gene's germline CDR1 is KGHSH and CDR2 LQKENI. This CDR3 comprises 16 residues. The CDR3 spells CASSPPRGSGGYEQYF. The CDR3 DNA reads TGTGCCAGCTCACCACCACGGGGGAGCGGGGGCTACGAGCAGTACTTC.

The chain employs TRBV6-1 and TRBJ2-7, with D possibly being TRBD1 or TRBD2 (5 bases each). V lost 10 bases and J 2 bases, leaving 21 bases between the germline ends. The germline gives CDR1 MNHNS, CDR2 SASEGT. This CDR3 has 15 amino acids. CDR3 region: CATAPGATGAYEQYF. The CDR3 nucleotides read TGTGCCACCGCTCCCGGGGCTACAGGTGCCTACGAGCAGTACTTC.

The rearrangement uses TRBV25-1 and TRBJ1-4; unclear D gene. Germline CDR1 MGHDK, CDR2 SYGVNS. The V end lost 3 bases, the J end lost 4 bases, and 3 bases lay between the germline ends. CDR3 length: 12 amino acids. This CDR3 reads CASSDGNEKLFF. Written as DNA, the CDR3 is TGTGCCAGCAGTGATGGTAATGAAAAACTGTTTTTT.

The chain links TRBV29-1 to TRBJ2-1, with TRBD2 matching 10 bases. CDR3 length: 14 amino acids. Germline CDR1 SQVTM, CDR2 ANQGSEA. V shed 7 bases and J 0 bases; nucleotides not matched to a gene: 3. CDR3 protein: CSAASGSSYNEQFF. The CDR3 DNA is TGCAGCGCCGCTAGCGGGAGCTCCTACAATGAGCAGTTCTTC.